This T cell receptor beta chain was found in a study of cytomegalovirus exposure and HLA in healthy donors. After removal of 6 bases from V and 13 bases from J, the junction contained 10 bases not matched to a gene. In germline, CDR1 is DFQATT, CDR2 SNEGSKA (reference sequence). The CDR3 totals 11 residues. Concerning this clone: Antigen specificity is unknown.

In the PCR, 60 Vbeta and 13 Jbeta primers were used. Data came from immunoSEQ multiplex PCR; TCRdb stores just in-frame clones and leaves some out. The data show 110,000 to 150,000 clones, roughly 78% seen once. Each donor was healthy, and each was a bone marrow donor. Regarding the study as a whole: Some V segments (TRBV6-2 and TRBV6-3 among them) were excluded as indistinguishable. Per a prior analysis, the majority of TCR beta V segments were productive roughly 90% or roughly 30% of the time.

The specimen was PBMCs. The rearrangement joins TRBV20-1 to TRBJ1-1; 8 positions match TRBD1. The origin of this receptor is a young man in good health and CMV-seronegative. CDR3 DNA sequence: TGCAGTGCCTCAGAGGACAGGGAGGGTTTCTTT. This translates into CSASEDREGFF.